This passage covers 22 T cell receptor beta chains from one sample sequenced in a study of PD-1 blockade in classical Hodgkin lymphoma (dated by TCRdb to about 2020). Sample time point, as interpreted from the label and publication: cycle 2 day 1 (C2D1) of nivolumab. Relapse after autologous stem cell transplantation had occurred in all trial patients, and cohorts A, B and C were distinguished by prior brentuximab vedotin exposure. To prepare the library, the immunoSEQ multiplex PCR assay was applied. TCRdb re-hosts the immuneACCESS table, in-frame sequences only. Its copies lack some clones; in the studies checked, an unresolved V gene accounts for under half of them, and the cause for the rest is not known. The sample table holds about 110,000 clones, of which around 89% were seen once. The leading ten clones occupy roughly 21% of the sample. The sample was peripheral blood mononuclear cells (PBMCs), taken before the second cycle of nivolumab. These receptors all come from a human donor with classical Hodgkin lymphoma.

The genes are TRBV28 and TRBJ2-1, with D maybe TRBD2 (5 bases). The ends were cut back, 2 bases at V and 7 bases at J, with 18 bases in the middle. Germline CDR1 reads MDHEN; CDR2 reads SYDVKM. This CDR3 has 16 amino acids. CDR3 residues: CASSLNLRASLNEQFF. The CDR3 region has the DNA TGTGCCAGCAGTTTAAATCTGCGTGCTAGCTTAAATGAGCAGTTCTTC.

CDR3 DNA: TGTGCCAGCAGCTTATTAGGACTAGCGGGAGATCGGACAGATACGCAGTATTTT. This translates into CASSLLGLAGDRTDTQYF. This chain uses TRBV13 with TRBJ2-3; 13 bases are shared with TRBD2. Trimming at V came to 2 bases and at J to 3 bases, leaving 8 bases not matched to a gene. Germline-derived CDR1 and CDR2 are PRHDT and FYEKMQ (reference sequence). CDR3 length: 18 residues.

This chain connects TRBV19 to TRBJ1-5; no clear D. Germline V gene lookup returns CDR1 LNHDA and CDR2 SQIVND (reference sequence). Trimming cost V 7 bases and J 6 bases, with 19 bases left between them. The CDR3 contains 15 residues. The chain's CDR3 is CASKMGRNIIQPQHF. CDR3 sequence (DNA): TGTGCCAGTAAGATGGGGAGGAACATAATTCAGCCCCAGCATTTT.

The rearrangement links TRBV19 to TRBJ1-5, with D possibly TRBD1 on 5 matching bases. Deletions cut 4 bases from V and 4 bases from J, with 20 bases between. Germline V gene lookup returns CDR1 LNHDA and CDR2 SQIVND (reference sequence). The CDR3 has 17 residues. CDR3 loop: CASSTDLEWGGNQPQHF. The CDR3 DNA sequence: TGTGCCAGTAGTACAGACTTGGAGTGGGGCGGGAATCAGCCCCAGCATTTT.

V is TRBV18 and J is TRBJ2-7; 9 nucleotides align to TRBD1. CDR1 is KGHSH, CDR2 LQKENI, per germline. V lost 3 bases to trimming and J lost 3 bases; unmatched junction nucleotides: 6. The CDR3 loop spans 15 amino acids. CDR3 sequence: CASSPPGTGNYEQYF. DNA for the CDR3: TGTGCCAGCTCACCCCCAGGGACAGGGAACTACGAGCAGTACTTC.

The chain links TRBV6-5 to TRBJ1-2, with 7 nucleotides matching TRBD1. Germline-derived CDR1 and CDR2 are MNHEY and SVGAGI. V lost 6 bases, J lost 6 bases, and 13 bases stayed unmatched. The CDR3 runs 15 residues. CDR3 DNA sequence: TGTGCCAGCAGCGAGTACAAGACAGGGCTTAATGGCTACACCTTC. Amino acid sequence: CASSEYKTGLNGYTF.

The V and J genes are TRBV6-5 and TRBJ1-3, with TRBD1 matching 8 bases. Germline trimming cut 6 bases from V and 3 bases from J; bases unmatched to any gene: 7. The germline gives CDR1 MNHEY, CDR2 SVGAGI. This CDR3 has 15 amino acids. The CDR3 loop reads CASSPETGVGNTIYF. The CDR3 bases are TGTGCCAGCAGCCCCGAGACAGGGGTTGGAAACACCATATATTTT.

This chain uses TRBV10-2 with TRBJ2-7; TRBD2 aligns across 8 bases. This CDR3 region has 15 residues. Trimming took 6 bases from V and 1 from J; bases not matched to a gene: 8. Germline V gene data show CDR1 as WSHSY and CDR2 as SAAADI. CDR3 coding DNA: TGCGCCAGCAGACTTAGCGGGACTACTTCCTACGAGCAGTACTTC. Its translation is CASRLSGTTSYEQYF.

The CDR3 spells CASSDPAIGNTIYF. The CDR3 DNA is TGTGCCAGCAGTGATCCCGCCATAGGAAACACCATATATTTT. The V call is TRBV6-1, the J call TRBJ1-3, with unresolved D. This CDR3 spans 14 amino acids. The germline V and J ends were trimmed by 3 bases and 4 bases, with 10 bases remaining between them. Germline V gene data show CDR1 as MNHNS and CDR2 as SASEGT.

The V gene is TRBV7-9, the J gene TRBJ2-3, with TRBD2 matching over 10 bases. CDR1 is SEHNR, CDR2 FQNEAQ, per germline (reference sequence). This CDR3 is 16 amino acids long. J was trimmed by 2 bases and V by 3 bases; bases with no gene match: 5. In DNA, the CDR3 is TGTGCCAGCAGCTTTGGGACTAGCGATTACACAGATACGCAGTATTTT. Protein product: CASSFGTSDYTDTQYF.

The V call is TRBV28, the J call TRBJ1-4; TRBD1 matches 7 bases. Germline CDR1 reads MDHEN; CDR2 reads SYDVKM. With V trimmed by 6 bases and J by 5 bases, 9 bases remained unmatched. CDR3 length equals 15 residues. The CDR3 coding sequence is TGTGCCAGCAGCCGCACCGGGACAGCAAATGAAAAACTGTTTTTT. Its protein is CASSRTGTANEKLFF. Together with reference TRBV28 and TRBJ1-4, the CDR3 gives the full variable domain: DVKVTQSSRYLVKRTGEKVFLECVQDMDHENMFWYRQDPGLGLRLIYFSYDVKMKEKGDIPEGYSVSREKKERFSLILESASTNQTSMYLCASSRTGTANEKLFFGSGTQLSVL.

The rearrangement joins TRBV6-1 to TRBJ2-3; tentatively, D is TRBD1 or TRBD2 (5 bases each). The CDR3 has 14 amino acids. Trimming shortened V by 7 bases and J by 6 bases, and 17 bases separated the two germline ends. The germline CDR1 and CDR2 sequences are MNHNS and SASEGT. The CDR3: CASTPWAWGDTQYF. Written as DNA, the CDR3 is TGTGCCAGCACCCCGTGGGCTTGGGGGGATACGCAGTATTTT.

In nucleotides, the CDR3 is TGTGCCAGCAGCTCCCCGGGGATTCATCAGCCCCAGCATTTT. Translated: CASSSPGIHQPQHF. The chain recombines TRBV7-8 with TRBJ1-5; no clear D gene. The V end lost 4 bases, the J end lost 5 bases, and 12 bases lay between the germline ends. Germline-derived CDR1 and CDR2 are SGHVS and FQNEAQ. The CDR3 has 14 residues.

The V call is TRBV11-2, the J call TRBJ1-1, with D uncertain. V was clipped by 7 bases and J by 11 bases, with 17 bases between them. Germline CDR1 is SGHAT and CDR2 is FQNNGV. The CDR3 covers 12 residues. The DNA of the CDR3 is TGTGCCAGCAACCATGACCATTCTTGGGCTTTCTTT. Amino acids: CASNHDHSWAFF.

This chain uses TRBV7-2 with TRBJ1-2; D unclear. The V and J ends lost 1 base and 9 bases respectively, with 18 bases between them. This CDR3 is 15 amino acids long. Germline assignment: CDR1 SGHTA and CDR2 FQGNSA. The DNA of the CDR3 is TGTGCCAGCAGCTTAGTTAACGTAGGATACGGTAGCTACACCTTC. Protein: CASSLVNVGYGSYTF.

The chain couples TRBV19 to TRBJ2-1, with D possibly matching TRBD2 (6 bases). Looked up from germline, CDR1 is LNHDA and CDR2 is SQIVND (reference sequence). With 10 bases removed from V and 5 bases from J, the gap between germline ends came to 15 bases. The length of the CDR3 is 13 residues. Written as DNA, the CDR3 is TGTGCCACACGCCGTCCTAGCGACAATGAGCAGTTCTTC. Protein product: CATRRPSDNEQFF.

J is TRBJ2-2 and V is TRBV4-2, with D perhaps given as TRBD1 or TRBD2 (5 bases each). The CDR3 sequence is 17 residues long. The germline V gene encodes CDR1 LGHNA and CDR2 YNFKEQ. Trimming took off 1 base at V and 7 bases at J, with 19 bases between the two ends. The CDR3 here is CASSQGGSRQGHGELFF. The CDR3 DNA follows: TGTGCCAGCAGCCAAGGGGGGAGCAGGCAGGGTCACGGGGAGCTGTTTTTT.

V is TRBV10-2 and J is TRBJ2-1; 11 bases fit TRBD2. This CDR3 is built from 17 residues. The V segment lost 2 bases and the J segment 8 bases; nucleotides outside the gene matches: 11. Germline CDR1 WSHSY, CDR2 SAAADI. CDR3: CASSEPRGLADGYEQFF. The CDR3 DNA reads as TGCGCCAGCAGTGAGCCTCGGGGACTAGCGGATGGCTATGAGCAGTTCTTC.

The J gene is TRBJ1-2, the V gene TRBV19; 7 bases are shared with TRBD1. The CDR3 runs 13 residues. The germline CDR1 and CDR2 sequences are LNHDA and SQIVND (reference sequence). With V trimmed by 6 bases and J by 2 bases, 3 bases remained unmatched. DNA of the CDR3: TGTGCCAGTAGGACAGGGCAGAACTATGGCTACACCTTC. This translates into CASRTGQNYGYTF.

The J gene is TRBJ2-1, the V gene TRBV27; 16 bases fit TRBD2. Germline-derived CDR1 and CDR2 are MNHEY and SMNVEV (reference sequence). This CDR3 region has 17 residues. Trimming took 2 bases from V and 3 from J; bases not matched to a gene: 1. The CDR3 reads CASSLGTSGRGYNEQFF. CDR3 sequence (DNA): TGTGCCAGCAGTTTAGGGACTAGCGGGAGGGGCTACAATGAGCAGTTCTTC.

The chain carries TRBV30 and TRBJ2-5, with D tentatively TRBD1 (6 bases). Germline-derived CDR1 and CDR2 are GTSNPN and SVGIG (reference sequence). This CDR3 spans 10 amino acids. V was clipped by 7 bases and J by 13 bases, with 16 bases between them. The chain's CDR3 is CAFLMGHWYF. The CDR3 bases are TGTGCCTTTTTAATGGGACATTGGTACTTC.

The gene calls are TRBV7-9 and TRBJ2-7; tentatively, D is TRBD2 (6 bases). V was trimmed by 5 bases and J by 6 bases, leaving 11 bases between them. In germline, CDR1 is SEHNR, CDR2 FQNEAQ (reference sequence). The CDR3 runs 12 residues. The CDR3 reads CASSGGTFEQYF. For the CDR3, the DNA is TGTGCCAGCAGCGGTGGGACTTTCGAGCAGTACTTC.